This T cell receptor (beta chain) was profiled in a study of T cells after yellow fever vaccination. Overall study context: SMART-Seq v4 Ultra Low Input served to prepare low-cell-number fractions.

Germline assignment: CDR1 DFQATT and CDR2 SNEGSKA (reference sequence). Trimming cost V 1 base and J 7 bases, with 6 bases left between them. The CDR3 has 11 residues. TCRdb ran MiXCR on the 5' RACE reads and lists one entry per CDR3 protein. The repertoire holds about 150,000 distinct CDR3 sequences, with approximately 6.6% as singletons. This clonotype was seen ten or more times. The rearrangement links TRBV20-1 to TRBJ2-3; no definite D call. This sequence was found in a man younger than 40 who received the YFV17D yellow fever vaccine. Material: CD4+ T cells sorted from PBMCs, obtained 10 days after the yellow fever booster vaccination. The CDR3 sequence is CSARVYNTQYF. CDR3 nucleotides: TGCAGTGCTAGAGTCTACAATACGCAGTATTTT.